This T cell receptor beta chain comes out of a study of persistence of HIV-infected CD4 T cells. An overlapping HIV-1 Gag peptide pool stimulated these cells at approximately 0.91 ug/peptide/mL. Sorting of responding CD4+ T cells relied on upregulated CD40 ligand together with CD69. Details on this clone: The antigen remains undetermined.

The CDR3 totals 13 residues. With 6 bases removed from V and 7 bases from J, the gap between germline ends came to 12 bases. Germline V lookup: CDR1 KGHSH, CDR2 LQKENI. The libraries were made with immunoSEQ version 4 in survey mode. Profiling relied on immunoSEQ multiplex PCR, and the TCRdb table lists in-frame clones only, not all of them. The data hold about 20,000 clones, with less than 75% observed a single time. Sample: CD4+ T cells sorted from PBMCs after approximately 20-hour stimulation, taken from a patient who received antiretroviral therapy. The TCR originated in an adult woman with HIV who was CMV-seropositive. The chain recombines TRBV18 with TRBJ1-4; possible D gene TRBD1, 5 bases. The CDR3 coding sequence is TGTGCCAGCTCGGGCCAGGGCCTTGAAAAACTGTTTTTT. It encodes CASSGQGLEKLFF.